This T cell receptor (beta chain) was captured by sequencing in a study of Ad26.COV2.S vaccination and SARS-CoV-2 variants. Overall study context: Intramuscular Ad26.COV2.S at 5x10^10 or 1x10^11 viral particles. Study-level points and caveats: Vaccinees reportedly had broad spike-specific CD8+ and CD4+ T cell responses.

Treatment here: around 19 received Ad26.COV2.S at low or high dose, single or two shots; roughly five received placebo; per-sample allocation not given. At day 63 after the first vaccine or placebo injection, samples were drawn. Its platform was an Ad26 vector, and its expressed antigen was Wuhan-strain SARS-CoV-2 spike. TCRdb keeps only in-frame clones here, not all; method: immunoSEQ multiplex PCR. The sample comprises approximately 300,000 clones, roughly 84% of which are singletons, and more than 1.5% rests with the top ten. Concerning this clone: Antigen unknown.

This CDR3 is 16 amino acids long. Trimming took 1 base from V and 1 from J, leaving 10 bases between them. The germline CDR1 and CDR2 sequences are ENHRY and SYGVKD. The material was peripheral blood, obtained in a trial of Ad26.COV2.S vaccine versus placebo. The chain combines TRBV10-3 with TRBJ1-4; TRBD1 is a possible D gene (6 bases). This TCR came from a person between 18 and 65 years old who received the Ad26.COV2.S COVID-19 vaccine or a placebo. As DNA, the CDR3 is TGTGCCATCAGTGAGTGGGGGCGAGGAACTAATGAAAAACTGTTTTTT. This codes for CAISEWGRGTNEKLFF.